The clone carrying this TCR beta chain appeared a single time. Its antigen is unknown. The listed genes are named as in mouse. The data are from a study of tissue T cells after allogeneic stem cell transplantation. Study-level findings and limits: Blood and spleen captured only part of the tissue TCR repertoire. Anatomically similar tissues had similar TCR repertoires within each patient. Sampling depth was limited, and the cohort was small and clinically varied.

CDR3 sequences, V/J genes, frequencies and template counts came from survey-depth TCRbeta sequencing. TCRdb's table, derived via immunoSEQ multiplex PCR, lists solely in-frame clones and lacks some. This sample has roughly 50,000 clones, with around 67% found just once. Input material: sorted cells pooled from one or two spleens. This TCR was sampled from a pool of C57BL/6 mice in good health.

The CDR3 bases that were read are TGTGCCAGCAGCGACAGGAAATATAATTCGCCCCTCTAC. Translated: CASSDRKYNSPLY. The whole CDR3 sequence is CASSDRKYNSPLYF. The chain links TRBV4 to TRBJ1-6, with a possible D match to TRBD1 (6 bases). The CDR3 end lies 1 residue beyond the end of the read and is filled in from the germline J gene. TRBJ1-6 is noted as an ORF with a role that remains uncertain. The germline V gene has CDR1 LGHDT and CDR2 YNNKQL (reference sequence). The V and J ends lost 5 bases and 4 bases respectively, with 9 bases between them. This CDR3 is 14 amino acids long.